The 9 T cell receptor beta chains reported below all come from one sample, sequenced in a study of cytomegalovirus exposure and HLA in healthy donors. Amplification used 60 Vbeta primers and 13 Jbeta primers. Here immunoSEQ multiplex PCR was the method, and the copy in TCRdb shows in-frame clones only, minus some. Among about 200,000 clones listed, around four fifths were seen once. The source material was PBMCs. The receptors shown here come from a man in his fifties in good health and CMV-seronegative.

V and J are TRBV7-9 and TRBJ2-7; 11 nucleotides agree with TRBD2. The germline V gene encodes CDR1 SEHNR and CDR2 FQNEAQ (reference sequence). Trimming took 5 bases from V and 6 from J; bases not matched to a gene: 9. The CDR3 is 15 amino acids. In DNA, the CDR3 is TGTGCCAGCAGCCGGCCGGGACTAGCGGACACCGAGCAGTACTTC. This encodes CASSRPGLADTEQYF.

Only a few counts were recorded for this clone. The chain links TRBV2 to TRBJ1-4; perhaps TRBD1 as D (6 bases). V lost 2 bases and J 3 bases, leaving 10 bases between the germline ends. Germline loops: CDR1 SNHLY, CDR2 FYNNEI. The CDR3 extends over 15 amino acids. The CDR3 here is CASSERNRANEKLFF. CDR3 DNA: TGTGCCAGCAGTGAACGGAACAGGGCTAATGAAAAACTGTTTTTT. Full variable domain (missing parts from reference TRBV2 and TRBJ1-4): EPEVTQTPSHQVTQMGQEVILRCVPISNHLYFYWYRQILGQKVEFLVSFYNNEISEKSEIFDDQFSVERPDGSNFTLKIRSTKLEDSAMYFCASSERNRANEKLFFGSGTQLSVL.

V and J are TRBV6-1 and TRBJ2-7; 7 bases line up with TRBD2. The CDR3 is 14 amino acids. V shed 6 bases and J 2 bases; nucleotides not matched to a gene: 7. Per germline, CDR1 MNHNS and CDR2 SASEGT. DNA for the CDR3: TGTGCCAGCAGGAAGGGCAGCGGGACCTACGAGCAGTACTTC. Amino acid sequence: CASRKGSGTYEQYF.

V is TRBV30 and J is TRBJ2-5; possibly TRBD2 for D (5 bases). V was clipped by 1 base and J by 11 bases, with 20 bases between them. Per the germline V gene, CDR1 is GTSNPN and CDR2 is SVGIG (reference sequence). This CDR3 is 14 amino acids long. The CDR3 bases are TGTGCCTGGAGTGGGCTAGCATTCCTCGGGGAGCAGTACTTC. It translates to CAWSGLAFLGEQYF.

The chain has TRBV7-9 and TRBJ2-3; D is possibly TRBD2 (5 bases). V was shortened by 5 bases and J by 5 bases, with 8 bases between the two germline ends. This CDR3 comprises 12 residues. CDR1 is SEHNR and CDR2 is FQNEAQ in the germline V gene (reference sequence). CDR3 bases: TGTGCCAGCAGCGCCGGGGAAGATACGCAGTATTTT. As protein: CASSAGEDTQYF.

The V and J genes are TRBV18 and TRBJ1-1; TRBD1 matches 8 bases. With 3 bases clipped from V and 5 bases from J, the junction kept 5 bases outside the gene matches. The CDR3 sequence is 14 residues long. Germline V gene data show CDR1 as KGHSH and CDR2 as LQKENI. The CDR3 nucleotides are TGTGCCAGCTCACCGCGGACAGGGAAGACTGAAGCTTTCTTT. Amino acid sequence: CASSPRTGKTEAFF.

This chain joins TRBV23-1 and TRBJ2-7; D might be TRBD2 (5 bases). TRBV23-1 is classed as an ORF, of uncertain function. The CDR3 has 18 amino acids. V lost 0 bases and J 2 bases, leaving 20 bases between the germline ends. The CDR3 sequence is CASSQSKRRLQATYEQYF. The CDR3, as DNA: TGCGCCAGCAGTCAATCGAAGCGGCGACTGCAGGCTACCTACGAGCAGTACTTC.

The rearrangement uses TRBV4-2 and TRBJ2-1, with TRBD2 as a possible D gene (5 bases). With 0 bases removed from V and 8 bases from J, the gap between germline ends came to 20 bases. The CDR3 consists of 17 residues. Germline V lookup: CDR1 LGHNA, CDR2 YNFKEQ. CDR3 coding DNA: TGTGCCAGCAGCCAAGATTATCGGGGAGTTTCGTTCGATGAGCAGTTCTTC. As protein: CASSQDYRGVSFDEQFF.

The V gene is TRBV15, the J gene TRBJ1-5; D is possibly TRBD1 (5 bases). The CDR3 covers 16 residues. Trimming took off 0 bases at V and 1 base at J, with 10 bases between the two ends. The V gene's germline CDR1 is LNHNV and CDR2 YYDKDF (reference sequence). CDR3 loop: CATSREQDQSNQPQHF. Written as DNA, the CDR3 is TGTGCCACCAGCAGAGAACAGGACCAAAGCAATCAGCCCCAGCATTTT.